The rows below give T cell receptor beta chains drawn from one sample of a study of CD8+ T cells in alopecia areata. The data were produced by immunoSEQ multiplex PCR, yet TCRdb's version contains in-frame clones alone and is incomplete. The sample holds 150,000 to 200,000 clones, 67% seen once. This sample comprised CD8+ T cells sorted from blood, obtained at week 0. These receptor sequences come from a human donor with alopecia areata. The CDR3 runs from the conserved cysteine through the conserved F or W. Each record gives: V gene, J gene, clone size, D gene, CDR3 DNA, CDR3 protein. The D gene is left open where the match is weak. Not every row has a clone size; where given, it reads once, few, many or a size class.

>TRBV4-1|TRBJ1-4|few|NA
TGCGCCAGCAGCCAAGATCGGGAAAAACTGTTTTTT
CASSQDREKLFF
>TRBV30|TRBJ2-7|NA|NA
TGTGCCTGGAGTGTACCTGCTCCCTACGAGCAGTACTTC
CAWSVPAPYEQYF
>TRBV7-8|TRBJ2-1|NA|TRBD2
TGTGCCAGCAGGCCGGGACTAGGGGTTGAGCAGTTCTTC
CASRPGLGVEQFF
>TRBV5-1|TRBJ1-1|NA|NA
TGCGCCAGCAGCTTCTCCCCCGGGGGTTCTTCTGAAGCTTTCTTT
CASSFSPGGSSEAFF
>TRBV2|TRBJ2-1|NA|NA
TGTGCCAGCGCTAGCGTGATAGACAATGAGCAGTTCTTC
CASASVIDNEQFF
>TRBV7-9|TRBJ1-5|NA|NA
TGTGCCAGCAGCTTAGCGAAGGCAGGGAATGATTCCAGCAATCAGCCCCAGCATTTT
CASSLAKAGNDSSNQPQHF
>TRBV30|TRBJ1-2|NA|NA
TGTGCCTGGAGTGTACCCGGGACCGTCTATGGCTACACCTTC
CAWSVPGTVYGYTF
>TRBV30|TRBJ2-3|NA|NA
TGTGCCGGAGATATGGGCGGCACAGATACGCAGTATTTT
CAGDMGGTDTQYF
>TRBV7-9|TRBJ1-6|NA|NA
TGTGCCAGCAGCTTAGAAGCTCCCTCAAGGGGTTCACCCCTCCACTTT
CASSLEAPSRGSPLHF
>TRBV2|TRBJ2-3|NA|NA
TGTGCCAGCACCGAGGGACGGAAGAAAAGCACAGATACGCAGTATTTT
CASTEGRKKSTDTQYF
>TRBV13|TRBJ2-4|once|NA
TGTGCCAGCAGCTTAGGGGGCGCCCGAGGCAAAAACATTCAGTACTTC
CASSLGGARGKNIQYF
>TRBV9|TRBJ2-7|NA|NA
TGTGCCAGCAGCGTAGGGTCAATCTCCGAGCAGTACTTC
CASSVGSISEQYF
>TRBV7-9|TRBJ1-5|few|NA
TGTGCCAGCAGCTTAGACAGTAGCAATCAGCCCCAGCATTTT
CASSLDSSNQPQHF
>TRBV19|TRBJ1-5|NA|NA
TGTGCCAGTAGTATTTGGTCAGGGACGCGGAGCCCCCAGCATTTT
CASSIWSGTRSPQHF
>TRBV29-1|TRBJ1-3|NA|NA
TGCAGCGTTCACAGGGATGGAAACACCATATATTTT
CSVHRDGNTIYF
>TRBV7-9|TRBJ1-4|NA|NA
TGTGCCAGCCAACAGGGATCTGAAAAACTGTTTTTT
CASQQGSEKLFF
>TRBV29-1|TRBJ2-3|NA|NA
TGCAGCGTTTTCGACAGGATAAGCACAGATACGCAGTATTTT
CSVFDRISTDTQYF
>TRBV6-1|TRBJ2-5|once|NA
TGTGCCAGTAAACCAGTCGCGGGCTCGGAGACCCAGTACTTC
CASKPVAGSETQYF
>TRBV30|TRBJ2-7|NA|NA
TGTGCCTGGAGTGATGCCACCTCCTACGAGCAGTACTTC
CAWSDATSYEQYF
>TRBV29-1|TRBJ1-4|NA|NA
TGCAGCGTTGGGGACGGCCTTGAGACAGAAAAACTGTTTTTT
CSVGDGLETEKLFF
>TRBV23-1|TRBJ1-1|NA|NA
TGCGCCAGCAGTCAATCAAAGACAGGTCCGGTTTTCTTT
CASSQSKTGPVFF
>TRBV23-1|TRBJ2-3|few|NA
TGCGCCAGCAGTACGTATGGGACAAGCCACCCACCCCCGGAGCGTATAGATACGCAGTATTTT
CASSTYGTSHPPPERIDTQYF
>TRBV13|TRBJ2-3|NA|TRBD1
TGTGCCAGCAGCACTGGGACAGGGGCACCAGATACGCAGTATTTT
CASSTGTGAPDTQYF
>TRBV5-6|TRBJ1-1|NA|NA
TGTGCCAGCAGCTTGGGCGGGGGGCTAGCTTTCTTT
CASSLGGGLAFF
>TRBV29-1|TRBJ2-7|few|TRBD1
TGCAGCGTTGCCGGGACAGTGGGGTTCTCCTACGAGCAGTACTTC
CSVAGTVGFSYEQYF
>TRBV14|TRBJ2-7|NA|NA
TGTGCCAGCAGCCAAGATCACGGCGGAGCAATCCCAGAGGGGCAGTACTTC
CASSQDHGGAIPEGQYF
>TRBV5-1|TRBJ2-1|few|NA
TGCGCCAGCAGCTTGGATGGGGGATCCTACAATGAGCAGTTCTTC
CASSLDGGSYNEQFF
>TRBV6-4|TRBJ2-1|NA|NA
TGTGCCAGCAGTCGGAGGGGATCCTCCTACAATGAGCAGTTCTTC
CASSRRGSSYNEQFF
>TRBV29-1|TRBJ2-1|NA|TRBD1
TGCAGCGACCGGACAGGGGGTTCTGGTGAGCAGTTCTTC
CSDRTGGSGEQFF
>TRBV5-1|TRBJ2-3|NA|NA
TGCGCCAGCAGCTTGGGAGGGGGATCGACAGATACGCAGTATTTT
CASSLGGGSTDTQYF
>TRBV5-1|TRBJ1-1|few|NA
TGCGCCAGCAGCCTGGGACCCGTGGACACTGAAGCTTTCTTT
CASSLGPVDTEAFF
>TRBV29-1|TRBJ1-2|NA|TRBD1
TGCAGCGTTGATGGGACAGCATATGGCTACACCTTC
CSVDGTAYGYTF
>TRBV15|TRBJ1-2|NA|NA
TGTGCCACCAGCAGAGAGGGAAGCTATTTGGGCTACACCTTC
CATSREGSYLGYTF
>TRBV7-9|TRBJ1-2|NA|NA
TGTGCCAGCAGCCCTCCTTCCTTCTATGGCTACACCTTC
CASSPPSFYGYTF
>TRBV30|TRBJ2-1|NA|TRBD2
TGTGCCTGGAGTAGACCCCCAGCGGGGAGAACCTACAATGAGCAGTTCTTC
CAWSRPPAGRTYNEQFF
>TRBV25-1|TRBJ1-1|NA|NA
TGTGCCAGCACACAGGGACCTGAAGCTTTCTTT
CASTQGPEAFF
>TRBV29-1|TRBJ1-2|NA|NA
TGCAGCGTTGAAGATCTGGGGGGTTCTAACTATGGCTACACCTTC
CSVEDLGGSNYGYTF
>TRBV30|TRBJ1-1|NA|NA
TGTGCCTGGAGTCCCGGGACACCCAACGGTGAAGCTTTCTTT
CAWSPGTPNGEAFF
>TRBV27|TRBJ1-2|NA|NA
TGTGCCAGCAGTGGCAACACAGGGTATGGCTACACCTTC
CASSGNTGYGYTF
>TRBV2|TRBJ2-5|many|NA
TGTGCCAGCAGTGAAGCCCACGTCAGTTCCCTGATGAAGACCCAGTACTTC
CASSEAHVSSLMKTQYF
>TRBV5-4|TRBJ2-3|NA|NA
TGTGCCAGCAGCTTGGGAAAGTGGATAGCTAGCACAGATACGCAGTATTTT
CASSLGKWIASTDTQYF
>TRBV13|TRBJ1-6|NA|NA
TGTGCCAGCAGCGAGCGACCAGATAATTCACCCCTCCACTTT
CASSERPDNSPLHF
>TRBV7-2|TRBJ2-1|NA|TRBD1
TGTGCCAGCAGCTTAAGGGACAGGGGTTACGATGAGCAGTTCTTC
CASSLRDRGYDEQFF
>TRBV6-1|TRBJ1-6|NA|TRBD1
TGTGCCAGCAGTACAGGGGGCAGCACACCCCTCCACTTT
CASSTGGSTPLHF
>TRBV4-1|TRBJ1-4|NA|TRBD1
TGCGCCAGCAGCCTCGATGGACAGGGGGCTCTCCCCTATGAAAAACTGTTTTTT
CASSLDGQGALPYEKLFF
>TRBV13|TRBJ2-3|few|NA
TGTGCCAGCAGCTCGGAGAGGGGTTTTGGCACAGATACGCAGTATTTT
CASSSERGFGTDTQYF
>TRBV2|TRBJ2-1|NA|NA
TGTGCCAGCAGTCGGACCTCCTCCTACAATGAGCAGTTCTTC
CASSRTSSYNEQFF
>TRBV5-1|TRBJ2-1|NA|NA
TGCGCCAGCAGCCCCCTAGAGACAGGTACCGGGAATGAGCAGTTCTTC
CASSPLETGTGNEQFF
>TRBV19|TRBJ2-1|NA|TRBD2
TGTGCCAGTAGTCCAGACAGCGGGGTGGCCTACAATGAGCAGTTCTTC
CASSPDSGVAYNEQFF
>TRBV7-8|TRBJ1-1|NA|TRBD1
TGTGCCAGCAGCCCAGACAGGGGGTACGGTGAAGCTTTCTTT
CASSPDRGYGEAFF
>TRBV14|TRBJ1-2|NA|TRBD1
TGTGCCAGCAGCGGACAGGGCCACTATGGCTACACCTTC
CASSGQGHYGYTF
>TRBV29-1|TRBJ2-2|once|NA
TGCAGCGTTGTAGGTGTGGCCGAGAACACCGGGGAGCTGTTTTTT
CSVVGVAENTGELFF
>TRBV5-1|TRBJ1-1|NA|NA
TGCGCCAGCAGCTTATTGAACACTGAAGCTTTCTTT
CASSLLNTEAFF
>TRBV27|TRBJ1-2|NA|TRBD1
TGTGCCAGCAGCCCACTCGTAGGGGGCCCCTATGGCTACACCTTC
CASSPLVGGPYGYTF